These 26 T cell receptor beta chains came from one sample sequenced in a study of T cell repertoires in cytomegalovirus infection. Their antigens are not known. One entry per CDR3 protein results from TCRdb running MiXCR on the reads. Among approximately 1,000,000 distinct CDR3 sequences listed, 31% were seen once. The sequences come from cultured CD8+ T cells from PBMCs, collected from culture after CMV antigen stimulation. The source is a human donor in good health (CMV status not recorded). Some clones in this sample may be carry-over from other donors' samples.

This clonotype has just a few counts. The gene calls are TRBV5-5 and TRBJ2-3, with TRBD2 matching over 15 bases. The CDR3 runs to 20 residues. CDR1 is SGHKS, CDR2 YYEKEE, per germline (reference sequence). J was trimmed by 3 bases and V by 2 bases; bases with no gene match: 13. The CDR3: CASSFLSGTSGGFVTDTQYF. The CDR3 bases are TGTGCCAGCAGCTTTCTCTCCGGGACTAGCGGGGGGTTTGTTACAGATACGCAGTATTTT.

The J gene is TRBJ1-1, the V gene TRBV7-2; possibly TRBD1 for D (5 bases). The length of the CDR3 is 13 residues. Germline lookup yields CDR1 SGHTA and CDR2 FQGNSA. The V end lost 1 base, the J end lost 11 bases, and 14 bases lay between the germline ends. CDR3 nucleotide sequence: TGTGCCAGCAGCTTAGGGGGGGTCACAATGGCTTTCTTT. As protein: CASSLGGVTMAFF. Full variable domain (outside the CDR3, taken from reference TRBV7-2 and TRBJ1-1): GAGVSQSPSNKVTEKGKDVELRCDPISGHTALYWYRQSLGQGLEFLIYFQGNSAPDKSGLPSDRFSAERTGGSVSTLTIQRTQQEDSAVYLCASSLGGVTMAFFGQGTRLTVV.

This clonotype was seen at least ten times. The V gene is TRBV7-9, the J gene TRBJ1-2; 9 positions agree with TRBD1. After removal of 5 bases from V and 5 bases from J, the junction contained 9 bases not matched to a gene. Germline CDR1 SEHNR, CDR2 FQNEAQ (reference sequence). The CDR3 totals 15 residues. The CDR3 protein is CASSRAGQGRYGYTF. Here the CDR3 DNA reads TGTGCCAGCAGCCGTGCGGGACAGGGAAGGTATGGCTACACCTTC. The complete variable domain, with remaining parts taken from reference TRBV7-9 and TRBJ1-2, reads DTGVSQNPRHKITKRGQNVTFRCDPISEHNRLYWYRQTLGQGPEFLTYFQNEAQLEKSRLLSDRFSAERPKGSFSTLEIQRTEQGDSAMYLCASSRAGQGRYGYTFGSGTRLTVV.

This clonotype was found a few times. The V call is TRBV4-1, the J call TRBJ2-1; D is ambiguous. The CDR3 spans 16 residues. V lost 0 bases and J 5 bases, leaving 14 bases between the germline ends. The germline V gene has CDR1 MGHRA and CDR2 YSYEKL. CDR3 loop: CASSQETRVLNNEQFF. In DNA, the CDR3 is TGCGCCAGCAGCCAAGAAACTCGGGTCTTGAACAATGAGCAGTTCTTC.

This clonotype turned up a few times. This chain connects TRBV20-1 to TRBJ2-7; TRBD1 aligns across 11 bases. The CDR3 loop spans 15 amino acids. Germline-derived CDR1 and CDR2 are DFQATT and SNEGSKA (reference sequence). J lost 4 bases, V lost 6 bases, and 11 bases had no gene match. The CDR3 DNA follows: TGCAGTGCAATACCCCGGGACAGGGGGTTTTACGAGCAGTACTTC. Amino acids: CSAIPRDRGFYEQYF.

Only a few counts were recorded for this clonotype. The chain recombines TRBV6-5 with TRBJ2-3; the D gene is possibly TRBD2 (5 bases). Germline CDR1 is MNHEY and CDR2 is SVGAGI. The germline V and J ends were trimmed by 0 bases and 3 bases, with 10 bases remaining between them. CDR3 length equals 15 residues. The CDR3 region has the DNA TGTGCCAGCAGTTACTCCTCTGAGGGAACAGATACGCAGTATTTT. This codes for CASSYSSEGTDTQYF.

Remarks on this clonotype: One end of the junction varies from germline; a read error may be responsible. The V and J genes are TRBV7-9 and TRBJ1-2, with TRBD1 identical over 7 bases. Germline V gene data show CDR1 as SEHNR and CDR2 as FQNEAQ (reference sequence). This CDR3 has 14 amino acids. This chain's CDR3 is CASSLGQSYYGCTF. The CDR3 coding sequence is TGTGCCAGCAGCTTGGGACAGTCTTATTATGGCTGCACCTTC. Full variable domain (rest looked up from reference TRBV7-9 and TRBJ1-2): DTGVSQNPRHKITKRGQNVTFRCDPISEHNRLYWYRQTLGQGPEFLTYFQNEAQLEKSRLLSDRFSAERPKGSFSTLEIQRTEQGDSAMYLCASSLGQSYYGCTFGSGTRLTVV.

This chain uses TRBV11-2 with TRBJ1-1; 9 nucleotides align to TRBD1. CDR3 length: 17 amino acids. Germline V gene data show CDR1 as SGHAT and CDR2 as FQNNGV. Germline trimming cut 3 bases from V and 3 bases from J; bases unmatched to any gene: 11. Written as DNA, the CDR3 is TGTGCCAGCAGCTTTTGGGCAAAGGGACAGGGTGACACTGAAGCTTTCTTT. Amino acid sequence: CASSFWAKGQGDTEAFF.

A remark on this clonotype: Mismatch with germline at one junction end may stem from a read error. The chain recombines TRBV28 with TRBJ2-2; D not certain. In germline, CDR1 is MDHEN, CDR2 SYDVKM. The CDR3 runs to 15 residues. The CDR3 region is CVSSSSATGTGELFF. Written as DNA, the CDR3 is TGTGTCAGCAGTTCGTCGGCTACTGGGACCGGGGAGCTGTTTTTT.

This clonotype has ten or more counts. The chain employs TRBV7-2 and TRBJ2-3; D is possibly TRBD1 or TRBD2 (5 bases each). Trimming took 4 bases from V and 4 from J, leaving 15 bases between them. The CDR3 extends over 15 amino acids. Germline CDR1 is SGHTA and CDR2 is FQGNSA. The DNA of the CDR3 is TGTGCCAGCAGCTACCACGGCCTGGGGGCAGATACGCAGTATTTT. It encodes CASSYHGLGADTQYF.

This sequence joins TRBV7-6 and TRBJ1-4, with 7 bases identical to TRBD1. The germline gives CDR1 SGHVS, CDR2 FNYEAQ. This CDR3 region has 17 residues. V lost 1 base and J lost 8; bases outside the gene matches: 13. CDR3: CASSLVGQGEFLEKLFF. The CDR3 DNA is TGTGCCAGCAGCTTAGTCGGTCAGGGGGAGTTTTTGGAAAAACTGTTTTTT. The complete variable domain, with remaining parts taken from reference TRBV7-6 and TRBJ1-4, reads GAGVSQSPRYKVTKRGQDVALRCDPISGHVSLYWYRQALGQGPEFLTYFNYEAQQDKSGLPNDRFSAERPEGSISTLTIQRTEQRDSAMYRCASSLVGQGEFLEKLFFGSGTQLSVL.

This clonotype came up many times. The rearrangement uses TRBV12-3 or TRBV12-4 and TRBJ2-1, with 9 nucleotides matching TRBD1. Trimming at V came to 3 bases and at J to 7 bases, leaving 4 bases not matched to a gene. CDR3 length equals 14 residues. As DNA, the CDR3 is TGTGCCAGCAGTTTTTACAGGGGGCAGAATGAGCAGTTCTTC. This sequence encodes CASSFYRGQNEQFF.

This clonotype was observed a few times. The J gene is TRBJ1-4, the V gene TRBV4-1; D gene ambiguous. V was trimmed by 4 bases and J by 2 bases, leaving 14 bases between them. The V gene's germline CDR1 is MGHRA and CDR2 YSYEKL. There are 16 residues in the CDR3. The DNA for the CDR3 is TGCGCCAGCAGCCTAAATCTTGTAGTCACTAATGAAAAACTGTTTTTT. As protein: CASSLNLVVTNEKLFF.

This clonotype was detected ten times or more. The chain has TRBV7-8 and TRBJ1-1; tentative D call: TRBD1 (5 bases). CDR1 SGHVS and CDR2 FQNEAQ come from the germline V gene. CDR3 length: 13 residues. V dropped 7 bases and J dropped 1 base, with 10 bases sitting between them. CDR3 sequence: CASIPQGNTEAFF. The CDR3 DNA is TGTGCCAGCATCCCCCAGGGGAACACTGAAGCTTTCTTT.

This chain connects TRBV27 to TRBJ2-2; the match to TRBD1 covers 10 bases. CDR3 size: 16 residues. The V gene's germline CDR1 is MNHEY and CDR2 SMNVEV (reference sequence). With 7 bases clipped from V and 6 bases from J, the junction kept 11 bases outside the gene matches. The CDR3 spells CASTLGPGTGAGELFF. DNA for the CDR3: TGTGCCAGCACCCTCGGCCCCGGGACAGGGGCCGGGGAGCTGTTTTTT.

This clonotype occurred a few times. The rearrangement uses TRBV7-6 and TRBJ2-2; perhaps TRBD2 as D (5 bases). The ends were cut back, 0 bases at V and 1 base at J, with 6 bases in the middle. Germline-derived CDR1 and CDR2 are SGHVS and FNYEAQ. This CDR3 has 15 residues. The CDR3 nucleotides read TGTGCCAGCAGCTTAGCCGGGATGAACACCGGGGAGCTGTTTTTT. Amino acids: CASSLAGMNTGELFF.

This sequence joins TRBV5-1 and TRBJ2-2; D is perhaps TRBD1 (5 bases). This CDR3 has 16 amino acids. Between the trimmed V and J ends, which lost 0 bases and 1 base, there was a span of 10 bases. Per germline, CDR1 SGHRS and CDR2 YFSETQ. In nucleotides, the CDR3 is TGCGCCAGCAGCTTGGCTAGGGGCGTGAACACCGGGGAGCTGTTTTTT. Its translation is CASSLARGVNTGELFF.

This clonotype turned up a few times. V usage is TRBV7-9 and J usage is TRBJ1-5, with 8 bases fitting TRBD1. In germline, CDR1 is SEHNR, CDR2 FQNEAQ (reference sequence). The V gene end was trimmed by 3 bases and the J gene end by 0 bases; junction bases not matched to a gene: 10. The length of the CDR3 is 18 residues. Here the CDR3 reads CASSFGQGLRDSNQPQHF. CDR3 nucleotide sequence: TGTGCCAGCAGCTTCGGACAGGGTCTAAGGGATAGCAATCAGCCCCAGCATTTT.

The genes are TRBV27 and TRBJ2-1; no clear D. The CDR3 has 14 residues. Trimming took off 8 bases at V and 0 bases at J, with 11 bases between the two ends. Germline assignment: CDR1 MNHEY and CDR2 SMNVEV (reference sequence). CDR3 coding DNA: TGTGCCAGCGCTGATCATATCTCCTACAATGAGCAGTTCTTC. Translating gives CASADHISYNEQFF.

The chain is built from TRBV20-1 and TRBJ2-7, with D possibly being TRBD1 (6 bases). Trimming took 1 base from V and 1 from J, leaving 8 bases between them. CDR1 and CDR2 (germline): DFQATT, SNEGSKA (reference sequence). CDR3 length equals 13 residues. CDR3 nucleotide sequence: TGCAGTGCTAGAGCGAGGGGGTCCTACGAGCAGTACGTC. It translates to CSARARGSYEQYV.

This clonotype was seen a few times. The gene calls are TRBV4-1 and TRBJ2-1; weak D call: TRBD2 (5 bases). The germline V and J ends were trimmed by 4 bases and 12 bases, with 22 bases remaining between them. Germline-derived CDR1 and CDR2 are MGHRA and YSYEKL. The CDR3 length is 15 residues. CDR3 region: CASSLPSEGRDAQFF. In DNA, the CDR3 is TGCGCCAGCAGCCTGCCCTCAGAGGGTCGGGATGCGCAGTTCTTC.

This sequence joins TRBV12-3 or TRBV12-4 and TRBJ2-2; D is uncertain. The V end lost 4 bases, the J end lost 5 bases, and 14 bases lay between the germline ends. This CDR3 is built from 15 residues. The CDR3 is CASSWTGLATGELFF. CDR3 sequence (DNA): TGTGCCAGCAGTTGGACCGGGCTCGCGACCGGGGAGCTGTTTTTT.

This clonotype was detected a few times. The genes are TRBV12-5 and TRBJ1-5, with 9 bases aligning to TRBD1. The CDR3 loop spans 19 amino acids. V was clipped by 7 bases and J by 5 bases; unmatched bases: 21. Germline V gives CDR1 LGHNT, CDR2 FRNRAP. The CDR3 nucleotides read TGTGCTAGTGCCACCCCGGACAGGGGAAAAGGACAGAGGGATCAGCCCCAGCATTTT. Its translation is CASATPDRGKGQRDQPQHF.

This clonotype was counted only a few times. V gene TRBV12-3 or TRBV12-4 combines with J gene TRBJ2-7; weak D call: TRBD2 (6 bases). This CDR3 contains 15 residues. V dropped 6 bases and J dropped 3 bases, with 18 bases sitting between them. The CDR3 here is CASSPAGPSLYEQYF. In DNA form, the CDR3 reads TGTGCCAGCAGCCCCGCGGGGCCGAGCCTCTACGAGCAGTACTTC.

This clonotype was seen many times. The chain is built from TRBV7-8 and TRBJ2-3, with D unresolved. Germline V CDR1 and CDR2: SGHVS, FQNEAQ. V lost 6 bases and J lost 5, with 12 bases in between. The CDR3 extends over 13 amino acids. CDR3 residues: CASRTRVGDTQYF. In DNA, the CDR3 is TGTGCCAGCAGGACGCGAGTGGGAGATACGCAGTATTTT.

CDR3 DNA: TGTGCCTTTCAGGGGGCTGGCTACACCTTC. Its translation is CAFQGAGYTF. The chain has TRBV5-4 and TRBJ1-2, with 8 bases matching TRBD1. With 10 bases clipped from V and 7 bases from J, the junction kept 3 bases outside the gene matches. Germline values: CDR1 SGHNT, CDR2 YYREEE (reference sequence). This CDR3 is 10 amino acids long. The complete variable domain, with remaining parts taken from reference TRBV5-4 and TRBJ1-2, reads ETGVTQSPTHLIKTRGQQVTLRCSSQSGHNTVSWYQQALGQGPQFIFQYYREEENGRGNFPPRFSGLQFPNYSSELNVNALELDDSALYLCAFQGAGYTFGSGTRLTVV.